The entry below gives a single TCR beta chain sequence along with its context. Antigen unknown. This specimen comes from a study of graft-versus-host responses after intestinal transplantation. Study findings and constraints: Detected in recipient marrow were GvH clones, some of which were first observed in ileum or blood.

Generated by immunoSEQ multiplex PCR, the TCRdb table keeps only in-frame clones and is missing some. Here the sample spans 20,000 to 25,000 clones, roughly nine tenths being singletons. V was trimmed by 3 bases and J by 3 bases, leaving 11 bases between them. Germline lookup yields CDR1 KGHSH and CDR2 LQKENI. The CDR3 totals 15 residues. The rearrangement links TRBV18 to TRBJ2-2, with D tentatively TRBD2 (5 bases). The sample here was PBMCs, taken around 65 days after intestinal transplantation. This TCR came from a human patient who received an intestinal transplant, so some T cells may come from the graft donor. CDR3 region: CASSPNLAHTGELFF. The CDR3, as DNA: TGTGCCAGCTCACCCAACCTAGCACACACCGGGGAGCTGTTTTTT.